The rows below give T cell receptor beta chains drawn from one sample of a study of T cell repertoires in cytomegalovirus infection. No antigen has been assigned to these receptors. MiXCR was run by TCRdb on the reads, yielding one entry per CDR3 protein. Here the sample spans approximately 910,000 distinct CDR3 sequences, around 31% being singletons. The specimen was cultured CD8+ T cells from PBMCs, collected from culture after CMV antigen stimulation. These receptors originate from a human donor in good health (CMV status not recorded). Some clones in this sample may be carry-over from other donors' samples. Both conserved end residues are part of each CDR3. The order of the fields is clone size, J gene, D gene, V gene, CDR3 protein, CDR3 DNA. A D gene is named only where the DNA matches it firmly. Not every row has a clone size; where given, it reads once, few, many or a size class.

abundance: .; j_gene: TRBJ1-1; d_gene: .; v_gene: TRBV9; CDR3aa: CASSVAIMNTEAFF; CDR3nt: TGTGCCAGCAGCGTAGCCATCATGAACACTGAAGCTTTCTTT
abundance: .; j_gene: TRBJ1-2; d_gene: .; v_gene: TRBV5-6; CDR3aa: CASSLAGTTYYGYTF; CDR3nt: TGTGCCAGCAGCTTGGCCGGGACAACCTACTATGGCTACACCTTC
abundance: .; j_gene: TRBJ2-2; d_gene: .; v_gene: TRBV6-2/TRBV6-3; CDR3aa: CGSSYSILTNTGELFF; CDR3nt: TGTGGCAGCAGTTACTCGATACTCACGAACACCGGGGAGCTGTTTTTT
abundance: once; j_gene: TRBJ1-2; d_gene: .; v_gene: TRBV29-1; CDR3aa: CSVEARTPYGYTF; CDR3nt: TGCAGCGTTGAGGCCAGGACTCCATATGGCTACACCTTC
abundance: few; j_gene: TRBJ1-2; d_gene: .; v_gene: TRBV6-5; CDR3aa: CASSYEEITVKGYTF; CDR3nt: TGTGCCAGCAGTTACGAGGAGATAACAGTCAAAGGCTACACCTTC
abundance: few; j_gene: TRBJ2-7; d_gene: .; v_gene: TRBV6-5; CDR3aa: CASSDIGTSYEQYF; CDR3nt: TGTGCCAGCAGTGATATCGGGACCTCCTACGAGCAGTACTTC
abundance: .; j_gene: TRBJ2-1; d_gene: TRBD2; v_gene: TRBV13; CDR3aa: CASRKTSGGYNEQFF; CDR3nt: TGTGCCAGCAGAAAAACTAGCGGGGGGTACAATGAGCAGTTCTTC
abundance: few; j_gene: TRBJ2-1; d_gene: .; v_gene: TRBV6-1; CDR3aa: CASSEVLAPNEQFF; CDR3nt: TGTGCCAGCAGTGAGGTACTAGCTCCCAATGAGCAGTTCTTC
abundance: .; j_gene: TRBJ1-1; d_gene: .; v_gene: TRBV15; CDR3aa: CATSRFPVEGDFKAFF; CDR3nt: TGTGCCACCAGCAGATTCCCCGTGGAGGGAGACTTCAAAGCTTTCTTT
abundance: few; j_gene: TRBJ1-5; d_gene: .; v_gene: TRBV27; CDR3aa: CASSLEGAYNQPQHF; CDR3nt: TGTGCCAGCAGTTTAGAAGGGGCATACAATCAGCCCCAGCATTTT
abundance: few; j_gene: TRBJ1-2; d_gene: TRBD1; v_gene: TRBV6-5; CDR3aa: CASSYKASGGSHGYTF; CDR3nt: TGTGCCAGCAGTTACAAGGCCTCAGGGGGGAGCCACGGCTACACCTTC
abundance: many; j_gene: TRBJ1-1; d_gene: .; v_gene: TRBV7-9; CDR3aa: CASSATGRDTEAFF; CDR3nt: TGTGCCAGCAGCGCCACAGGGAGGGACACTGAAGCTTTCTTT
abundance: .; j_gene: TRBJ1-1; d_gene: .; v_gene: TRBV19; CDR3aa: CASSIFTNTEAFF; CDR3nt: TGTGCCAGTAGTATTTTCACGAACACTGAAGCTTTCTTT
abundance: .; j_gene: TRBJ2-2; d_gene: TRBD2; v_gene: TRBV24-1; CDR3aa: CATSDLAGASINTGELFF; CDR3nt: TGTGCCACCAGTGATCTAGCGGGGGCCTCAATAAACACCGGGGAGCTGTTTTTT
abundance: many; j_gene: TRBJ1-1; d_gene: .; v_gene: TRBV4-3; CDR3aa: CASSQEGDVKVAFF; CDR3nt: TGCGCCAGCAGCCAAGAGGGGGACGTCAAAGTAGCTTTCTTT
abundance: many; j_gene: TRBJ2-5; d_gene: .; v_gene: TRBV7-2; CDR3aa: CASSLKRGLAVPNGETQYF; CDR3nt: TGTGCCAGCAGCTTAAAGAGGGGGCTAGCGGTCCCAAATGGAGAGACCCAGTACTTC